This is a list of T cell receptor beta chains from one sample in a study of lymphopenia after photon versus proton radiotherapy. The method was immunoSEQ multiplex PCR; TCRdb's version includes in-frame clones alone and lacks a portion of them. The sample lists over 55,000 clones, 87% seen once, with 10% to 13% in the top ten. The source material was peripheral blood, sampled from a patient treated with proton-based radiotherapy. The receptors come from a man at least 80 years old with esophageal cancer. CDR3s include the opening cysteine and the closing phenylalanine or tryptophan. D genes are given only for firm matches. The size of a clone is reported for some rows only, either as once, few or many, or as a class for expanded clones.

TGTGCCAGCAGTTCTCTAGCGGAAACCTACAATGAGCAGTTCTTC,CASSSLAETYNEQFF,TRBD2,TRBJ2-1,TRBV7-2,-
TGTGCCAGCATTAGGACAGGCCGAGGAAACACCATATATTTT,CASIRTGRGNTIYF,TRBD1,TRBJ1-3,TRBV6-1,few
TGTGCCAGCAGCCCAGGGACAGACTATTATGGCTACACCTTC,CASSPGTDYYGYTF,TRBD1,TRBJ1-2,TRBV7-8,-
TGTGCCAGCAGCGCCTCCAATCAGCCCCAGCATTTT,CASSASNQPQHF,-,TRBJ1-5,TRBV2,-
TGTGCCAGCAGTTACGGTGGGAATCAGCCCCAGCATTTT,CASSYGGNQPQHF,-,TRBJ1-5,TRBV6-5,-
TGTGCCAGCAGTTTAAGAGGGCGAGCTTTCTTT,CASSLRGRAFF,-,TRBJ1-1,TRBV28,-
TGCGCCAGCACCAGGGACGGCTCCTACGAGCAGTACTTC,CASTRDGSYEQYF,-,TRBJ2-7,TRBV5-1,-
TGTGCCAGCAGTTCAACCCTGGGGATGTATTTT,CASSSTLGMYF,-,TRBJ2-3,TRBV28,-
TGCGCCAGCAGTGGGTCGGGCGCGAACACCGGGGAGCTGTTTTTT,CASSGSGANTGELFF,-,TRBJ2-2,TRBV10-1,-
TGTGCCAGCAGTTCTAGCGGGAGCTTTCGCCAAGAGACCCAGTACTTC,CASSSSGSFRQETQYF,TRBD2,TRBJ2-5,TRBV25-1,-
TGTGCCACCAAACTAGGGGGCGGGGGCAATCAGCCCCAGCATTTT,CATKLGGGGNQPQHF,TRBD1,TRBJ1-5,TRBV15,-
TGTGCCAGTGAGAATTGGGACAGCTTCCACAGCTCTGGAAACACCATATATTTT,CASENWDSFHSSGNTIYF,TRBD1,TRBJ1-3,TRBV19,-
TGCGCCAGCAGCTTGGGCGGGGTGGGAGATGGCTACACCTTC,CASSLGGVGDGYTF,-,TRBJ1-2,TRBV5-1,-
TGCAGCGTTACCTCAGGGGAAGAGACCCAGTACTTC,CSVTSGEETQYF,-,TRBJ2-5,TRBV29-1,-
TGTGCCAGCAGCTTATGGTTCCGGACAGACGACTATGGCTACACCTTC,CASSLWFRTDDYGYTF,-,TRBJ1-2,TRBV7-2,-
TGTGCCAGCAGCGCCAAACTCGACAGGTACTATGGCTACACCTTC,CASSAKLDRYYGYTF,-,TRBJ1-2,TRBV7-9,-
TGCGCCAGCAGCCCAGCGGGGACGAACACCGGGGAGCTGTTTTTT,CASSPAGTNTGELFF,TRBD2,TRBJ2-2,TRBV10-1,-
TGTGCCAGCAGGACTAGCGGGAGGGCCACCGGGGAGCTGTTTTTT,CASRTSGRATGELFF,TRBD2,TRBJ2-2,TRBV27,once
TGTGCCTGGAGTTCCGGGGCTAGCGGGACTACATACAATGAGCAGTTCTTC,CAWSSGASGTTYNEQFF,TRBD2,TRBJ2-1,TRBV30,-
TGCGCCAGCAGCCAATGGGGAGCGGGGAAAGAGACCCAGTACTTC,CASSQWGAGKETQYF,TRBD2,TRBJ2-5,TRBV4-3,-
TGTGCCATCGGCCGGGGACTACAAGAGACCCAGTACTTC,CAIGRGLQETQYF,TRBD2,TRBJ2-5,TRBV10-3,-
TGTGCCAGCAGCTTAGGTGGGCGGGGAGAGACCCAGTACTTC,CASSLGGRGETQYF,-,TRBJ2-5,TRBV7-2,once
TGTGCTAGCAGCTTGGACAGGGATAATCCCCTCCACTTT,CASSLDRDNPLHF,TRBD1,TRBJ1-6,TRBV7-7,few
TGTGCCAGTAGGCGGGGGACTACAACCAATACGCAGTATTTT,CASRRGTTTNTQYF,TRBD2,TRBJ2-3,TRBV19,-
TGTGCCAGCAGCCCAGACGGGGGCCAAGAGACCCAGTACTTC,CASSPDGGQETQYF,-,TRBJ2-5,TRBV7-2,-
TGTGCCAGTAGTATAGATGTTTCCAGGGGGAATAGCAATCAGCCCCAGCATTTT,CASSIDVSRGNSNQPQHF,TRBD1,TRBJ1-5,TRBV19,few
TGTGCCAGCAAACAGGGACGGGCTAATGAAAAACTGTTTTTT,CASKQGRANEKLFF,-,TRBJ1-4,TRBV19,-
TGTGCCAGCAGCTTCTTTACGGGGAACACTGAAGCTTTCTTT,CASSFFTGNTEAFF,-,TRBJ1-1,TRBV7-2,-
TGTGCCGCCCGACTAGCACGCACAGATACGCAGTATTTT,CAARLARTDTQYF,TRBD2,TRBJ2-3,TRBV18,-
TGTGCCAGCAGTGCGTTTGGCGGGGCGAACACCGGGGAGCTGTTTTTT,CASSAFGGANTGELFF,-,TRBJ2-2,TRBV2,-
TGCGCCAGCAGCGAGGGGACCTACAATGAGCAGTTCTTC,CASSEGTYNEQFF,-,TRBJ2-1,TRBV5-1,-
TGCGCCAGCAGCTTGCCTAGTTCAGGGACCGGGGAGCTGTTTTTT,CASSLPSSGTGELFF,-,TRBJ2-2,TRBV5-1,-
TGTGCCAGCGGACAGGGGTCTACCACTGAAGCTTTCTTT,CASGQGSTTEAFF,TRBD1,TRBJ1-1,TRBV5-5,-
TGTGCCAGCAGCCCAACCTCTAGCACAGATACGCAGTATTTT,CASSPTSSTDTQYF,-,TRBJ2-3,TRBV7-2,-
TGTGCCAGCTCACCAATGGTGACAGGGACGAACATTCAGTACTTC,CASSPMVTGTNIQYF,TRBD1,TRBJ2-4,TRBV18,-
TGTGCCAGTAGTCGGACCTATCGGGGACTAGCGTCAGGCGAGCAGTTCTTC,CASSRTYRGLASGEQFF,TRBD2,TRBJ2-1,TRBV19,-
TGCAGCGTTGAAAACCAGGGGGCTTGGACAGATACGCAGTATTTT,CSVENQGAWTDTQYF,TRBD1,TRBJ2-3,TRBV29-1,-
TGTGCCAGCAGCTTTCGCAGGGGGCGAAACACCATATATTTT,CASSFRRGRNTIYF,TRBD1,TRBJ1-3,TRBV5-6,-